The T cell receptor (beta chain) described here comes from a study of blood T cell repertoires in COVID-19. Between the trimmed V and J ends, which lost 7 bases and 3 bases, there was a span of 12 bases. Germline CDR1 SNHLY, CDR2 FYNNEI. The length of the CDR3 is 14 residues. Per the study methods: Amplified reference gene primers provided the basis for estimating nucleated cell counts. The assay was immunoSEQ multiplex PCR, and TCRdb's table has in-frame clones only and misses some. V, J and clone size are those of that table, while D and trimming were read from the DNA. The data hold tens of thousands of clones, with 85% observed a single time.

The receptor comes from a man older than 75 with active COVID-19. The sequenced sample consisted of peripheral blood. The rearrangement links TRBV2 to TRBJ1-4; D perhaps matches TRBD1 (5 bases). CDR3 DNA sequence: TGTGCCAGCAAAGGGGATTTAGCTAATGAAAAACTGTTTTTT. Protein sequence: CASKGDLANEKLFF.